This T cell receptor beta chain was recorded in a study of tumor-infiltrating lymphocytes in primary liver carcinoma. A primer in the constant region served to generate TCR beta cDNA from 500 ng of total RNA. The TCR beta library was amplified through three nested multiplex PCR rounds in a modified ARM-PCR procedure. Amplification in the first two PCR rounds was performed using TRBV1-TRBV30 forward primers and a C-beta reverse primer for 10 cycles each. TCRdb re-called the multiplex PCR reads through MiXCR, storing one row per CDR3 protein. Here the sample spans over 40,000 distinct CDR3 sequences, 60% to 80% being singletons. Extraction of RNA together with DNA used 20-30 mg of unsorted bulk tissue. This CDR3 is 17 amino acids long. Germline-derived CDR1 and CDR2 are SGHKS and YYEKEE (reference sequence). Of note for this clonotype: The junction departs from germline at one end; a sequencing error may be responsible.

Sequencing was performed on liver tumor tissue from sampling region 5. Subset given: tumor region T5, tumor centre. This clonotype originated in a man aged 35 to 55 with primary liver carcinoma and hepatitis B virus infection. The genes are TRBV5-5 and TRBJ1-3, with D perhaps matching TRBD1 (5 bases). CDR3 in DNA: TGTGTCAGCAGCGCCGGGACGGATCTCTTTCCTGGAAACACCATATGTTTT. Amino acid sequence: CVSSAGTDLFPGNTICF.